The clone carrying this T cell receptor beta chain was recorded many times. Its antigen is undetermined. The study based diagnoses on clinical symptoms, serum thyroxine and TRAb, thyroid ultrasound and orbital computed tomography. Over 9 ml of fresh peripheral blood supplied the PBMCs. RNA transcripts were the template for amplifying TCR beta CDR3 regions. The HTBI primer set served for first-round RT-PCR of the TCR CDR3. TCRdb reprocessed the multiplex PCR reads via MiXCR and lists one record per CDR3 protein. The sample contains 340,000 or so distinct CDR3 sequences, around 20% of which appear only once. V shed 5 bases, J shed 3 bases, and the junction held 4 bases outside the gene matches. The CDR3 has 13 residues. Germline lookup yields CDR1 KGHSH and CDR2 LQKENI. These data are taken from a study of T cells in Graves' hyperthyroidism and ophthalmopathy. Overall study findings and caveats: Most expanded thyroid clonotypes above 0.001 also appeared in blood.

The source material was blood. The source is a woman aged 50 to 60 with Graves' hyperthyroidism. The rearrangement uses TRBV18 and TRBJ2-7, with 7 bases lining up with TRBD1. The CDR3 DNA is TGTGCCAGCTCAAGGGACAGCTTCTACGAGCAGTACTTC. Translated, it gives CASSRDSFYEQYF.